Below, 14 T cell receptor beta chains from the same sample are listed, as sequenced in a study of graft-versus-host responses after intestinal transplantation. These receptors are not linked to any known antigen. Assay used: immunoSEQ multiplex PCR; TCRdb lists only in-frame clones, some missing. The sample carries under 140,000 clones, around 95% recorded once. The input for sequencing was unstimulated CD8+ T cells sorted from spleen or lymph node cells, taken before intestinal transplant. The receptor set was obtained from a human donor who received an intestinal transplant.

CDR3 nucleotide sequence: TGCGCCAGCAGTCAATTCGGACGGGATCTCACTGAAGCTTTCTTT. Protein product: CASSQFGRDLTEAFF. The chain carries TRBV4-1 and TRBJ1-1; unclear D gene. V dropped 6 bases and J dropped 4 bases, with 18 bases sitting between them. This CDR3 is built from 15 residues. Germline V gives CDR1 MGHRA, CDR2 YSYEKL.

The rearrangement joins TRBV19 to TRBJ2-6; D is unclear. Trimming shortened V by 5 bases and J by 0 bases, and 5 bases separated the two germline ends. The germline CDR1 and CDR2 sequences are LNHDA and SQIVND (reference sequence). This CDR3 has 14 amino acids. The CDR3 nucleotides read TGTGCCAGTAGTTTCAGCTCTGGGGCCAACGTCCTGACTTTC. This codes for CASSFSSGANVLTF. The variable domain in full, completed from reference TRBV19 and TRBJ2-6, reads DGGITQSPKYLFRKEGQNVTLSCEQNLNHDAMYWYRQDPGQGLRLIYYSQIVNDFQKGDIAEGYSVSREKKESFPLTVTSAQKNPTAFYLCASSFSSGANVLTFGAGSRLTVL.

This chain connects TRBV27 to TRBJ1-1; TRBD1 matches at 8 bases. The germline V gene has CDR1 MNHEY and CDR2 SMNVEV (reference sequence). The CDR3 totals 14 residues. The V gene end was trimmed by 6 bases and the J gene end by 0 bases; junction bases not matched to a gene: 3. The chain's CDR3 is CASRQQGVNTEAFF. Written as DNA, the CDR3 is TGTGCCAGCAGACAACAGGGGGTGAACACTGAAGCTTTCTTT.

The V gene is TRBV15, the J gene TRBJ1-4, with TRBD1 matching over 7 bases. After removal of 3 bases from V and 7 bases from J, the junction contained 8 bases not matched to a gene. This CDR3 comprises 15 residues. Per germline, CDR1 LNHNV and CDR2 YYDKDF (reference sequence). CDR3 nucleotides: TGTGCCACCAGCAGCGTCGGAGGGGGCGGTGAAAAACTGTTTTTT. The encoded protein is CATSSVGGGGEKLFF.

The J gene is TRBJ2-1, the V gene TRBV10-1; 15 nucleotides align to TRBD2. V trimming: 2 bases; J trimming: 4 bases; junction bases outside the gene matches: 0. This CDR3 is 16 amino acids long. Germline values: CDR1 WNHNN, CDR2 SYGVQD (reference sequence). The CDR3 spells CASSEGLAGGYNEQFF. DNA of the CDR3: TGCGCCAGCAGTGAGGGACTAGCGGGAGGGTACAATGAGCAGTTCTTC.

The rearrangement joins TRBV5-4 to TRBJ2-3; no clear D. This CDR3 comprises 12 residues. Trimming took off 0 bases at V and 4 bases at J, with 3 bases between the two ends. Per the germline V gene, CDR1 is SGHNT and CDR2 is YYREEE (reference sequence). The CDR3 region is CASSLEADTQYF. In DNA, the CDR3 is TGTGCCAGCAGCTTGGAAGCAGATACGCAGTATTTT.

The chain carries TRBV5-4 and TRBJ2-1; unclear D gene. The CDR3 sequence is 11 residues long. V was pared by 4 bases and J by 3 bases, with 2 bases between. The V gene's germline CDR1 is SGHNT and CDR2 YYREEE (reference sequence). This CDR3 reads CASSVYNEQFF. DNA for the CDR3: TGTGCCAGCAGCGTCTACAATGAGCAGTTCTTC.

The V and J genes are TRBV2 and TRBJ1-3; possible D gene TRBD1, 5 bases. V lost 3 bases to trimming and J lost 4 bases, with 13 bases between them. CDR1 and CDR2 from the germline V gene are SNHLY and FYNNEI. The length of the CDR3 is 15 residues. The CDR3 protein is CASSEGPGQGNTIYF. Written as DNA, the CDR3 is TGTGCCAGCAGTGAGGGGCCCGGACAAGGAAACACCATATATTTT.

The chain employs TRBV5-4 and TRBJ2-3; 8 bases line up with TRBD2. Germline V lookup: CDR1 SGHNT, CDR2 YYREEE (reference sequence). The CDR3 loop spans 14 amino acids. The CDR3 sequence is CAGGGGLGTDTQYF. The CDR3 region has the DNA TGTGCGGGGGGCGGGGGGCTAGGGACAGATACGCAGTATTTT.

CDR3 loop: CASSLALAANYEQYF. The CDR3 DNA follows: TGTGCCAGCAGCTTAGCATTAGCGGCAAACTACGAGCAGTACTTC. The chain combines TRBV7-8 with TRBJ2-7, with D possibly being TRBD2 (6 bases). Trimming removed 0 bases from V and 3 bases from J, with 12 bases in between. From germline, CDR1 is SGHVS and CDR2 FQNEAQ. The CDR3 loop spans 15 amino acids.

The chain is built from TRBV2 and TRBJ2-7, with 7 bases fitting TRBD2. This CDR3 has 14 residues. CDR1 is SNHLY and CDR2 is FYNNEI in the germline V gene. The V gene end was trimmed by 2 bases and the J gene end by 4 bases; junction bases not matched to a gene: 5. CDR3 sequence (DNA): TGTGCCAGCAGTGAATCGAAACTAGCGTACGAGCAGTACTTC. Encoded protein: CASSESKLAYEQYF.

This clone was seen more than once but under ten times. The chain combines TRBV29-1 with TRBJ2-3; 14 nucleotides line up with TRBD2. The CDR3 is 16 residues long. The trim removed 6 bases at V and 2 bases at J, leaving 7 bases unmatched. CDR1 and CDR2 from the germline V gene are SQVTM and ANQGSEA. Written as DNA, the CDR3 is TGCAGCGTACCCCGACTAGCGGGAGGGACCACAGATACGCAGTATTTT. It codes for CSVPRLAGGTTDTQYF.

As DNA, the CDR3 is TGTGCCAGTGGGTGGGCAGGGCAGGGTTACGAGCAGTACTTC. Translated: CASGWAGQGYEQYF. The chain joins TRBV27 to TRBJ2-7, with D possibly TRBD1 on 5 matching bases. Germline loops: CDR1 MNHEY, CDR2 SMNVEV (reference sequence). V was clipped by 9 bases and J by 4 bases, with 19 bases between them. The CDR3 is 14 residues long.

The CDR3 loop is CASSQASGRVHEQFF. The CDR3 DNA sequence: TGTGCCAGCAGCCAAGCTAGCGGGAGGGTCCATGAGCAGTTCTTC. The rearrangement joins TRBV14 to TRBJ2-1; 12 nucleotides line up with TRBD2. CDR1 and CDR2 from the germline V gene are SGHDN and FVKESK. Trimming at V came to 1 base and at J to 8 bases, leaving 3 bases not matched to a gene. The CDR3 runs 15 residues. Together with reference TRBV14 and TRBJ2-1, the CDR3 gives the full variable domain: EAGVTQFPSHSVIEKGQTVTLRCDPISGHDNLYWYRRVMGKEIKFLLHFVKESKQDESGMPNNRFLAERTGGTYSTLKVQPAELEDSGVYFCASSQASGRVHEQFFGPGTRLTVL.